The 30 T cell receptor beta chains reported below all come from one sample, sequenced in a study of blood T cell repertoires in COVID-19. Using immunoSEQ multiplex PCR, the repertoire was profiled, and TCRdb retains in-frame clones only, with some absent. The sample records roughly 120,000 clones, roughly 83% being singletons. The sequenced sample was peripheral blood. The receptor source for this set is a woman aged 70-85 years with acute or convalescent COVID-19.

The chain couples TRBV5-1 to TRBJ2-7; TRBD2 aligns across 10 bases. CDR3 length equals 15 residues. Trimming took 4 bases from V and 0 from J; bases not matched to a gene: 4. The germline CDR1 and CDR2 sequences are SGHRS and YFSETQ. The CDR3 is CASSPGLADSYEQYF. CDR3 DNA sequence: TGCGCCAGCAGCCCCGGACTAGCGGACTCCTACGAGCAGTACTTC.

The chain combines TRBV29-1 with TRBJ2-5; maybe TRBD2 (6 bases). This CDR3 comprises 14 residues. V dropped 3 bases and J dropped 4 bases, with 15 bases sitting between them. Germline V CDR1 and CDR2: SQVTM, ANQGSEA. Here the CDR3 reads CSVEGRGARETQYF. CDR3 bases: TGCAGCGTTGAGGGGCGCGGGGCGAGAGAGACCCAGTACTTC. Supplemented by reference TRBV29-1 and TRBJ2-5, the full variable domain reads SAVISQKPSRDICQRGTSLTIQCQVDSQVTMMFWYRQQPGQSLTLIATANQGSEATYESGFVIDKFPISRPNLTFSTLTVSNMSPEDSSIYLCSVEGRGARETQYFGPGTRLLVL.

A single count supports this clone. The CDR3 region is CASSSTGQGSLDEAFF. The CDR3, as DNA: TGCGCCAGCAGCTCGACCGGGCAGGGAAGTTTGGATGAAGCTTTCTTT. The V gene is TRBV5-1, the J gene TRBJ1-1; D possibly corresponds to TRBD1 (5 bases). Per germline, CDR1 SGHRS and CDR2 YFSETQ. V lost 3 bases, J lost 7 bases, and 22 bases lay in between. CDR3 size: 16 residues.

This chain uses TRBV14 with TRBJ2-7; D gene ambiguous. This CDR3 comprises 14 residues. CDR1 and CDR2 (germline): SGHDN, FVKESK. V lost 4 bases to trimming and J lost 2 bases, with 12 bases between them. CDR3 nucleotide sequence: TGTGCCAGCAGCCTTAACGACTGGACCTACGAGCAGTACTTC. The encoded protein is CASSLNDWTYEQYF.

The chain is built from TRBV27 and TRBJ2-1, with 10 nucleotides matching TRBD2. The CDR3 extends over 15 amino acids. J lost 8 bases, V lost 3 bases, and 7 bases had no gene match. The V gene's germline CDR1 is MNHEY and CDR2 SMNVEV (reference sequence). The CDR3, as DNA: TGTGCCAGCAGTTTGGAGCGGGGGGGCGGCGATGAGCAGTTCTTC. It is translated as CASSLERGGGDEQFF.

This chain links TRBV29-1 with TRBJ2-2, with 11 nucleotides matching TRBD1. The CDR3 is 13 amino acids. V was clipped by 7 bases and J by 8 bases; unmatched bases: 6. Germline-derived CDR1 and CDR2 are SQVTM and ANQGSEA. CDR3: CSAGDRGSGELFF. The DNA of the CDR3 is TGCAGCGCCGGGGACAGGGGGTCAGGGGAGCTGTTTTTT.

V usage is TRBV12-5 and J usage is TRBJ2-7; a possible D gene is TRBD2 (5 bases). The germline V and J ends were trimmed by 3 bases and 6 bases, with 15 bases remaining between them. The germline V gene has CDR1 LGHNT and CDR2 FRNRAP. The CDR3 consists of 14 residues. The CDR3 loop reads CASGLRGKNGEQYF. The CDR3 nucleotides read TGTGCTAGTGGTTTAAGAGGGAAAAATGGCGAGCAGTACTTC.

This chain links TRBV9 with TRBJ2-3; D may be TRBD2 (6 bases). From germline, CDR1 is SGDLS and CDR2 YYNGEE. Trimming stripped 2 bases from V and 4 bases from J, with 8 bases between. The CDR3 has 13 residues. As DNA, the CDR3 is TGTGCCAGCAGCGTCGGGAGCCCAGATACGCAGTATTTT. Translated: CASSVGSPDTQYF.

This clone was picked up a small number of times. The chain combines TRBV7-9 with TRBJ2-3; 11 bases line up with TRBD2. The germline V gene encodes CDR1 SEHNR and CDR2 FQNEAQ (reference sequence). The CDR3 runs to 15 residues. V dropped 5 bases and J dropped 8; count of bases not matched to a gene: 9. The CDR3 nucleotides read TGTGCCAGCAGCACATTTAGCGGGGGGGCAGGTACGCAGTATTTT. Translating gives CASSTFSGGAGTQYF.

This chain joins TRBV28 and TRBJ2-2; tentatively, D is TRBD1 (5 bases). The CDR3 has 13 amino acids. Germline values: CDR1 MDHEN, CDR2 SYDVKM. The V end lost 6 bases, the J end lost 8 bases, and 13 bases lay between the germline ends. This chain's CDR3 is CASSYQGDGELFF. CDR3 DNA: TGTGCCAGCAGCTACCAAGGGGATGGGGAGCTGTTTTTT.

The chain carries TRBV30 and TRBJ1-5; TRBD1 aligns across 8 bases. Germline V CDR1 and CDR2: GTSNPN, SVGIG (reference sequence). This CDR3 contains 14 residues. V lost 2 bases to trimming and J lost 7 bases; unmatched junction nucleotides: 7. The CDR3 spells CAWSLGQGKQPQHF. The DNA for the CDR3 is TGTGCCTGGAGTCTCGGACAGGGTAAGCAGCCCCAGCATTTT. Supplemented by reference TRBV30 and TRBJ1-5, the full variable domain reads SQTIHQWPATLVQPVGSPLSLECTVEGTSNPNLYWYRQAAGRGLQLLFYSVGIGQISSEVPQNLSASRPQDRQFILSSKKLLLSDSGFYLCAWSLGQGKQPQHFGDGTRLSIL.

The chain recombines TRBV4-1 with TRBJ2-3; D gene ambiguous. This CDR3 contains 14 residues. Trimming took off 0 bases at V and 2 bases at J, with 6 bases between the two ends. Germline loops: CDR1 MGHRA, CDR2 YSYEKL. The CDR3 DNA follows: TGCGCCAGCAGCCAAGATTCCGTCACAGATACGCAGTATTTT. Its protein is CASSQDSVTDTQYF.

CDR3: CASSPFAGGGGEKLFF. CDR3 DNA sequence: TGTGCCAGCAGCCCCTTCGCGGGAGGGGGCGGTGAAAAACTGTTTTTT. The chain uses TRBV5-4 and TRBJ1-4; 7 bases align to TRBD1. The V and J ends lost 4 bases and 7 bases, in that order; junction bases with no gene match: 13. Germline-derived CDR1 and CDR2 are SGHNT and YYREEE (reference sequence). The CDR3 runs 16 residues. Full variable domain (missing parts from reference TRBV5-4 and TRBJ1-4): ETGVTQSPTHLIKTRGQQVTLRCSSQSGHNTVSWYQQALGQGPQFIFQYYREEENGRGNFPPRFSGLQFPNYSSELNVNALELDDSALYLCASSPFAGGGGEKLFFGSGTQLSVL.

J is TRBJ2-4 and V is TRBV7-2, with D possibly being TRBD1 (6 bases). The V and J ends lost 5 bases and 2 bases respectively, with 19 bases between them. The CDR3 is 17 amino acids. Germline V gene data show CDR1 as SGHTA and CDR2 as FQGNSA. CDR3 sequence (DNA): TGTGCCAGCAGCCCCTCGGACAGTCCCCTGACCAAAAACATTCAGTACTTC. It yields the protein CASSPSDSPLTKNIQYF.

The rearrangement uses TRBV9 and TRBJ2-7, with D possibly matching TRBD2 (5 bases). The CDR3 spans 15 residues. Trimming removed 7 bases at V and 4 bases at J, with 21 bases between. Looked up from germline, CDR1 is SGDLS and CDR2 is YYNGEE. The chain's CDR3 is CASSFAGDSFYEQYF. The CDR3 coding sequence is TGTGCCAGCTCCTTCGCCGGGGATTCCTTTTACGAGCAGTACTTC. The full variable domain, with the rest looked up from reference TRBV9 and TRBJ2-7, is DSGVTQTPKHLITATGQRVTLRCSPRSGDLSVYWYQQSLDQGLQFLIQYYNGEERAKGNILERFSAQQFPDLHSELNLSSLELGDSALYFCASSFAGDSFYEQYFGPGTRLTVT.

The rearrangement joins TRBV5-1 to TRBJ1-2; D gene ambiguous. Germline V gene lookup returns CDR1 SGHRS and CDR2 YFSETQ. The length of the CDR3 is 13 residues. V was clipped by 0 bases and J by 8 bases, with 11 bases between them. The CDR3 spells CASSLDSGGGYTF. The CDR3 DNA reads TGCGCCAGCAGCTTGGATAGTGGAGGCGGCTACACCTTC.

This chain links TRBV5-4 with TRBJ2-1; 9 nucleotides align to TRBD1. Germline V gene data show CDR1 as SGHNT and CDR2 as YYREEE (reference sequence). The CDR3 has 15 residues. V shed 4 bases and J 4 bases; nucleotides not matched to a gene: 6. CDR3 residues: CASSEGTGSYNEQFF. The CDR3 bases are TGTGCCAGCAGCGAGGGGACAGGGAGTTACAATGAGCAGTTCTTC.

The CDR3 nucleotides are TGTGCCAGCTCTGCCGCTCCGGGACAGAACAATCAGCCCCAGCATTTT. It is translated as CASSAAPGQNNQPQHF. The chain is built from TRBV18 and TRBJ1-5; TRBD1 aligns across 7 bases. J lost 3 bases, V lost 6 bases, and 11 bases had no gene match. CDR1 is KGHSH, CDR2 LQKENI, per germline. The CDR3 loop spans 16 amino acids.

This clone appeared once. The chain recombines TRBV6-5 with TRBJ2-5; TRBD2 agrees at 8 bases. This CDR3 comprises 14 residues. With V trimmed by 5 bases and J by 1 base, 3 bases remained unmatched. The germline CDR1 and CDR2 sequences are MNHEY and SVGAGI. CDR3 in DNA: TGTGCCAGCAGTCTCGGACTAGCCCAAGAGACCCAGTACTTC. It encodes CASSLGLAQETQYF.

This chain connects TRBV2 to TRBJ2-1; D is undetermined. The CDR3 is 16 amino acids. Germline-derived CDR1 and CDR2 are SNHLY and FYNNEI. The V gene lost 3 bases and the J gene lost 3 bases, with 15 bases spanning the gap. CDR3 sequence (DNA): TGTGCCAGCAGTGATCTGCCTACTGAATACTACAATGAGCAGTTCTTC. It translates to CASSDLPTEYYNEQFF.

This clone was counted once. The CDR3 loop reads CASSYDSSGNTIYF. Here the CDR3 DNA reads TGTGCCAGCAGCTACGACTCCTCTGGAAACACCATATATTTT. The chain uses TRBV7-2 and TRBJ1-3; no definite D call. The germline V gene has CDR1 SGHTA and CDR2 FQGNSA. V lost 4 bases and J lost 0, with 7 bases in between. The CDR3 totals 14 residues.

CDR3 in DNA: TGTGCCAGTAGTACCGGGACAGGCGGACTAGCGGGCACAGATACGCAGTATTTT. Its translation: CASSTGTGGLAGTDTQYF. The chain uses TRBV19 and TRBJ2-3; TRBD2 agrees at 10 bases. The V segment lost 4 bases and the J segment 1 base; nucleotides outside the gene matches: 11. The germline V gene encodes CDR1 LNHDA and CDR2 SQIVND (reference sequence). This CDR3 is 18 amino acids long.

Written as DNA, the CDR3 is TGTGCCAGCAGCTCCCCCGGGACAGGGGGTGAGACCCAGTACTTC. Its protein product is CASSSPGTGGETQYF. The gene calls are TRBV7-9 and TRBJ2-5, with 11 bases lining up with TRBD1. CDR3 size: 15 residues. Germline lookup yields CDR1 SEHNR and CDR2 FQNEAQ (reference sequence). V shed 4 bases, J shed 5 bases, and the junction held 6 bases outside the gene matches.

The DNA for the CDR3 is TGTGCCAGCAGTGAATCGTCTTCCCCACAATACGAGCAGTACTTC. It is translated as CASSESSSPQYEQYF. The chain joins TRBV2 to TRBJ2-7; D is unresolved. V was clipped by 2 bases and J by 4 bases, with 15 bases between them. This CDR3 spans 15 amino acids. CDR1 and CDR2 from the germline V gene are SNHLY and FYNNEI.

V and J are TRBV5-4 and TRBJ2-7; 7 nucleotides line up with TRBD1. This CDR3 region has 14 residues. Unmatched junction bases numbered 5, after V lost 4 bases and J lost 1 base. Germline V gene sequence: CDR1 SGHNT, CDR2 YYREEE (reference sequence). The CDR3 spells CASSPRQGSYEQYF. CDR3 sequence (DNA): TGTGCCAGCAGCCCCCGACAGGGTTCCTACGAGCAGTACTTC.

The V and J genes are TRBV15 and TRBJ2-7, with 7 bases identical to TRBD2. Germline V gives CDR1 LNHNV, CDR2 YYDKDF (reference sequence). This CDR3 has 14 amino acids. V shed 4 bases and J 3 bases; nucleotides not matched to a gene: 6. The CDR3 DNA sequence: TGTGCCACCAGCAAGGGACTAATGGGCTACGAGCAGTACTTC. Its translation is CATSKGLMGYEQYF.

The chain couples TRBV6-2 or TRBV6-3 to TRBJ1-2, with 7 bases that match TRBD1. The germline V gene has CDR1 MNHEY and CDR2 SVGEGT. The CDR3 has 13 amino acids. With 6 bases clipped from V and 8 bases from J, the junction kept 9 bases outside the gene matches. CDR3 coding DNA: TGTGCCAGCAGCGACCTTCGACAGGGAGGCTACACCTTC. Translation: CASSDLRQGGYTF.

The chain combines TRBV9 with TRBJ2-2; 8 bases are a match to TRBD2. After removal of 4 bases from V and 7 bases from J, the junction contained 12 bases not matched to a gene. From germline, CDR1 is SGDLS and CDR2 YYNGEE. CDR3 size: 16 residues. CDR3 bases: TGTGCCAGCAGCTACCCCCAGTCGGGGGGGAACGGGGAGCTGTTTTTT. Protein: CASSYPQSGGNGELFF.

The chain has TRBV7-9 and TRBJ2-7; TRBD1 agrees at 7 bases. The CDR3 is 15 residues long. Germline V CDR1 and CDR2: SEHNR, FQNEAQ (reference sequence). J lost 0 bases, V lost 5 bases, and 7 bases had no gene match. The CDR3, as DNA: TGTGCCAGCAGCCATGGACAGGACAGCTCCTACGAGCAGTACTTC. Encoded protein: CASSHGQDSSYEQYF.

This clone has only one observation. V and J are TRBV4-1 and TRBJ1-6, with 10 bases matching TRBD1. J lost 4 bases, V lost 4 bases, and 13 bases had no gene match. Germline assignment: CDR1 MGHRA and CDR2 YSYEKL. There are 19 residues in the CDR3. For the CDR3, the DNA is TGCGCCAGCAGCCCTGCGGGGACAGGGGTGGGGGATTATAATTCACCCCTCCACTTT. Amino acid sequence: CASSPAGTGVGDYNSPLHF.